The present T cell receptor (beta chain) was sequenced within a study of T-cell reconstitution after alpha-beta-depleted transplantation in children. TCRbeta library construction was performed incorporating unique molecular identifiers. TCRdb reprocessed the PCR reads via MiXCR and lists one record per CDR3 protein. Of about 200,000 distinct CDR3 sequences in the sample, approximately 8.4% were seen once. This clonotype was seen more than once but under ten times. No antigen is known for it. Whole-study results and caveats: One year post-transplant, T-cell counts and diversity were largely derived from T cells produced anew. Reportedly, alpha-beta T cells present about two months post-transplant originated from several hundred expanded clones of graft origin.

Germline-derived CDR1 and CDR2 are LGHNA and YSLEER. The CDR3 extends over 16 amino acids. Trimming took 0 bases from V and 10 from J, leaving 16 bases between them. The chain joins TRBV4-3 to TRBJ1-6; D is unclear. The sequence came from a male patient between 2 and 15 years old who had a stem cell transplant for acute myeloid leukemia, so the T cells may come from the graft donor. Sequenced material: PBMCs, mostly from graft donor cells, taken 360 days after TCRalphabeta/CD19-depleted stem cell transplant. CDR3 coding DNA: TGCGCCAGCAGCCAAGATGGGATGGCGTCAGGCTCACCCCTCCACTTT. Translating it yields CASSQDGMASGSPLHF.